Here is one T cell receptor (beta chain) with its context. As yet, its antigen is unknown. The CDR3 has 12 residues. The V gene's germline CDR1 is KGHDR and CDR2 SFDVKD. V gave up 8 bases and J gave up 0 bases, with 4 bases separating them. The data were taken from a study of T cells after yellow fever vaccination. Study at large: For low cell numbers, libraries were made with SMART-Seq v4 Ultra Low Input.

Study observations and caveats: Of the clonotypes, a small share occurred in both CD4 and CD8 compartments. Re-detected after boosting: most primary clones, 95% to 98% of CD4 and less than 90% of CD8. Weaker, the secondary response had a peak occurring faster, on day 5 versus 15.

MiXCR was run by TCRdb on the 5' RACE reads, yielding one entry per CDR3 protein. This sample has 150,000 to 200,000 distinct CDR3 sequences, with approximately 9.9% found just once. This receptor was taken from a man aged 18 to 29 who received the YFV17D yellow fever vaccine. Sequenced material: CD8+ T cells sorted from PBMCs, taken 45 days after the yellow fever booster vaccination. This rearrangement joins TRBV24-1 to TRBJ2-4; D remains ambiguous. The CDR3 loop reads CATTEAKNIQYF. The CDR3 nucleotides read TGTGCCACCACGGAAGCCAAAAACATTCAGTACTTC.